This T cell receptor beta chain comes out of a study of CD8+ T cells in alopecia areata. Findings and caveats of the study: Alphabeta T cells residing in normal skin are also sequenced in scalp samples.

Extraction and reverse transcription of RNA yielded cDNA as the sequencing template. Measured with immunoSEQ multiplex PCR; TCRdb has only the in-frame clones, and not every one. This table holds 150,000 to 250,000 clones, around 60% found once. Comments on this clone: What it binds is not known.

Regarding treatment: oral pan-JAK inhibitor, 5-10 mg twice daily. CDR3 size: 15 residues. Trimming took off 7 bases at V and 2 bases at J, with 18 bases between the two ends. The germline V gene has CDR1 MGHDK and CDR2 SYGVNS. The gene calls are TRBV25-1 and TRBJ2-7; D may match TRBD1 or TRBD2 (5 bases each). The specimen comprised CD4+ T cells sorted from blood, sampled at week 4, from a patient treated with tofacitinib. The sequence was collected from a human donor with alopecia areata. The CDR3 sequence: CASTYGTAVTYEQYF. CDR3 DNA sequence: TGTGCCAGCACCTATGGGACGGCAGTAACCTACGAGCAGTACTTC.